There are a few counts of the clone carrying this TCR beta chain. CDR1 and CDR2 (germline): DFQATT, SNEGSKA (reference sequence). With V trimmed by 6 bases and J by 5 bases, 6 bases remained unmatched. The CDR3 loop spans 13 amino acids. The data stem from a study of T-cell reconstitution after alpha-beta-depleted transplantation in children. Unique molecular identifiers were used to barcode this TCRbeta library. TCRdb reprocessed the PCR reads with MiXCR, giving one entry per CDR3 protein. Among some 350,000 distinct CDR3 sequences listed, 10% were seen once. Here the sequenced sample was PBMCs from the stem cell graft donor, taken from the stem cell graft. The V gene is TRBV20-1, the J gene TRBJ1-1, with TRBD1 matching 10 bases. This TCR came from a human donor who donated a stem cell graft to a child with acute lymphoblastic leukemia. The CDR3 here is CSARTGGFTEAFF. The CDR3 nucleotides read TGCAGTGCGCGGACAGGGGGTTTTACTGAAGCTTTCTTT.